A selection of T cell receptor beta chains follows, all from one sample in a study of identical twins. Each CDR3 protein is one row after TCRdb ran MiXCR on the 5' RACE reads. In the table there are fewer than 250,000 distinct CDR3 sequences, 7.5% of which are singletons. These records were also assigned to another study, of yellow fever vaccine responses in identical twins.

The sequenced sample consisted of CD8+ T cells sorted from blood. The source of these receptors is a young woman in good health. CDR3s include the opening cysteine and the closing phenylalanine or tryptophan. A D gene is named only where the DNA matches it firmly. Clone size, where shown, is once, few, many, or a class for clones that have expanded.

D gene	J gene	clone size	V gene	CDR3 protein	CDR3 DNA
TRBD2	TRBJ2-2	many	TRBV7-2	CASSLRGGSTGELFF	TGTGCCAGCAGCCTACGGGGGGGCTCCACCGGGGAGCTGTTTTTT
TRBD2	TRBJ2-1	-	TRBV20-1	CSAPFSPWGLAEDYNEQFF	TGCAGTGCTCCATTTTCTCCGTGGGGACTAGCGGAAGACTACAATGAGCAGTTCTTC
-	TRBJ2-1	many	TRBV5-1	CASSLPSTRGGHNEQFF	TGCGCCAGCAGCTTGCCCTCTACGAGGGGGGGGCACAATGAGCAGTTCTTC
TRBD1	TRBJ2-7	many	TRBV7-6	CASSLEPLTDRGEQYF	TGTGCCAGCAGCTTAGAACCCTTAACCGACAGGGGCGAGCAGTACTTC
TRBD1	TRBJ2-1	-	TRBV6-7	CASSLKNRGDYNEQFF	TGTGCCAGCAGTTTAAAAAACAGGGGGGATTACAATGAGCAGTTCTTC
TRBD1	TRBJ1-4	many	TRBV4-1	CASSQTTGTGAEKLFF	TGCGCCAGCAGCCAAACCACCGGGACAGGGGCTGAAAAACTGTTTTTT
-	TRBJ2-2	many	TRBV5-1	CASPNTGELFF	TGCGCCAGCCCTAACACCGGGGAGCTGTTTTTT
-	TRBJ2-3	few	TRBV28	CASRRSRDAHTDTQYF	TGTGCCAGCAGGCGCTCTAGGGACGCTCACACAGATACGCAGTATTTT
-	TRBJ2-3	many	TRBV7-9	CASSLRSTGTRTDTQYF	TGTGCCAGCAGCTTAAGATCTACAGGGACCCGAACAGATACGCAGTATTTT
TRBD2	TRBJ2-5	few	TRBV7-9	CASSWVSGGDETQYF	TGTGCCAGCAGCTGGGTTAGCGGGGGCGACGAGACCCAGTACTTC
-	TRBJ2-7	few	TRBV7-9	CASSPSWGYSGPYEQYF	TGTGCCAGCAGCCCTTCCTGGGGGTACTCGGGTCCATACGAGCAGTACTTC
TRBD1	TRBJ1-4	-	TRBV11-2	CASSRTRQGANEKLFF	TGTGCCAGCAGCCGAACCCGGCAGGGGGCAAATGAAAAACTGTTTTTT
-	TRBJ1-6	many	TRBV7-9	CASSLEPSSYNSPLHF	TGTGCCAGCAGCTTAGAGCCCAGCTCCTATAATTCACCCCTCCACTTT